The source of this TCR beta chain is a study of neurological immune-mediated disorders. This clonotype was counted a few times. CDR1 is DFQATT and CDR2 is SNEGSKA in the germline V gene (reference sequence). The CDR3 is 12 amino acids. The V end lost 4 bases, the J end lost 7 bases, and 13 bases lay between the germline ends. One entry per CDR3 protein results from TCRdb running MiXCR on the 5' RACE reads. Here the sample spans 50,000 or so distinct CDR3 sequences, more than 20% being singletons. The chain has TRBV20-1 and TRBJ1-2; unclear D gene. The sequence was collected from a woman aged 65 to 85 in good health. The sequenced sample consisted of PBMCs. This CDR3 is CSATGGLGGYTF. CDR3 DNA sequence: TGCAGTGCTACAGGCGGGTTAGGTGGCTACACCTTC.